The source of this T cell receptor (beta chain) is a study of T cell repertoires in cytomegalovirus infection. Study information: Matching HLA type and CMV infection were both indicated by public TCR beta signatures.

Comments on this clonotype: What it recognizes is unknown.

The CDR3 is 12 amino acids. Trimming took 11 bases from V and 5 from J, leaving 15 bases between them. Looked up from germline, CDR1 is SEHNR and CDR2 is FQNEAQ (reference sequence). MiXCR, applied by TCRdb to the reads, yields one record per CDR3 protein. Here the sample spans about 830,000 distinct CDR3 sequences, roughly 33% being singletons. V is TRBV7-9 and J is TRBJ1-1; D possibly corresponds to TRBD1 (6 bases). The material sequenced was cultured CD8+ T cells from PBMCs, taken from culture after CMV antigen stimulation. The clonotype comes from a human donor in good health (CMV status not recorded). Some clones in this sample may be carry-over from other donors' samples. DNA for the CDR3: TGTGCCCTCGGAGGGGGGCGGACTGAAGCTTTCTTT. As protein: CALGGGRTEAFF.